This T cell receptor (beta chain) emerged from a study of T cell responses to AZD1222 COVID-19 vaccine (dated by TCRdb to the early 2020s). About the investigation overall: AZD1222 recipients given second doses at about 4 weeks or at about 12 weeks were pooled, since spike-specific TCR depth and breadth were not found to differ between the two schedules. A total of just over 230 trial participants underwent TCR sequencing, of whom about 200 had received two doses of AZD1222 and around 26 had received two doses of the MenACWY control vaccine. Trial participants were enrolled into age subgroups of 18-55, 56-69 and 70-plus years, which contained about 150, 28 and 57 TCR-sequenced participants, respectively. Results and caveats for the whole study, not just this receptor: Spike-specific TCR breadth and depth rose significantly after two AZD1222 doses compared with day 0 and with MenACWY recipients. Conclusions about previously exposed vaccinees are limited because only five to seven AZD1222 recipients were SARS-CoV-2 seropositive at baseline. Reportedly, close to half of the unique spike-specific TCRs recognized epitopes lying outside the regions that are mutated in the B.1.351 and B.1.1.7 variants. Participants were mostly white British and included more females than males, and it was suggested by the authors that clonal diversity may have been underestimated. No day 14 peak-response samples were available, so repertoires were characterized only after the peak T cell response. In the small 56-69-year group, the increase in depth fell short of significance, most likely because of low power. The vaccine-associated CD4 TCRs covered the entire spike protein, and the dominant responses fell in regions 160-218 and 743-854.

The meaning of the sample's time point label: baseline before first vaccination. The vaccinee samples were drawn from two UK trials, COV001 and COV002, one of which was a single-blind randomized controlled phase 2/3 trial testing AZD1222 (ChAdOx1 nCoV-19) in healthy adults. For TCRbeta chain sequencing, PBMC samples from trial participants were taken at day 0 and at day 28 after the second dose. The CDR3 regions of human TCRbeta chains were analyzed by immunosequencing. In the authors' own workflow: Repertoire TCRs were matched against a reference library of SARS-CoV-2-specific TCRs generated with the MIRA antigen-specificity platform. Breadth meant the fraction of unique TCRs that were SARS-CoV-2-associated, whereas depth meant the fraction of total T cells that were SARS-CoV-2-associated. Using the MIRA data, each spike-specific TCR was mapped to the spike region that the TCR reacts to and placed in a CD4 or CD8 class. Log10-transformed breadth and depth values were compared by one-way ANOVA with Sidak's multiple comparisons tests. TCRdb re-hosts the immuneACCESS table, in-frame sequences only. Its copies lack some clones; in the studies checked, an unresolved V gene accounts for under half of them, and the cause for the rest is not known. The V and J calls and clone size come from that table; D and trimming were worked out from the DNA. The table for this sample lists under 70,000 clones; around 84% of them were counted only once. The ten biggest clones cover 21% of the sample.

Trimmed from V: 7 bases; trimmed from J: 4 bases; junction bases lacking a gene match: 7. Reading from cysteine to phenylalanine, the CDR3 counts 15 amino acids. This entry keeps only the CDR3 DNA: 45 bases, framed from base 1. As encoded in the germline V gene (reference sequence), CDR1 is LNHDA while CDR2 is SQIVND. This clone was picked up a small number of times. The antigen this receptor binds is unknown. One base away there is no much larger clone; base qualities are not given. This TCR derives from an adult in good health. The sequencing here drew on peripheral blood, taken on day 0 of AZD1222 vaccination. Recombination linked TRBV19 to TRBJ1-2; 12 of the junction bases match TRBD1. The DNA sequence is as follows: TGTGCCAGTAAAGGGGGACAGGGGGCTTCCTATGGCTACACCTTC. It is translated as CASKGGQGASYGYTF.